This T cell receptor (beta chain) was captured in a study of cytomegalovirus exposure and HLA in healthy donors. Study-wide results and caveats: Specificity for CMV antigens was confirmed in vitro for a few of the CMV-associated chains. TCR beta V segments were, for the most part, productive about 87% or about 30% of the time in an earlier analysis. Later genetic work tied a missense DCLRE1C variant to beta-chain V and J trimming.

PCR used 60 Vbeta primers and 13 Jbeta primers. Assay: immunoSEQ multiplex PCR; the TCRdb copy retains only in-frame clones and omits some. Counted here are 200,000 to 250,000 clones, more than 75% occurring once; the ten biggest clones make up 2.5% to 3%. This CDR3 comprises 15 residues. About this clone: Antigen specificity is unknown.

The V gene is TRBV12-2, the J gene TRBJ1-4. TRBV12-2 is a pseudogene. The sequence derives from a woman between 35 and 50 years old in good health and CMV-seronegative. Sequenced material: PBMCs. This chain's CDR3 is CASRLVLRVGEKLFF. CDR3 coding DNA: TGTGCAAGTCGCTTAGTACTGAGGGTTGGGGAAAAACTGTTTTTT.